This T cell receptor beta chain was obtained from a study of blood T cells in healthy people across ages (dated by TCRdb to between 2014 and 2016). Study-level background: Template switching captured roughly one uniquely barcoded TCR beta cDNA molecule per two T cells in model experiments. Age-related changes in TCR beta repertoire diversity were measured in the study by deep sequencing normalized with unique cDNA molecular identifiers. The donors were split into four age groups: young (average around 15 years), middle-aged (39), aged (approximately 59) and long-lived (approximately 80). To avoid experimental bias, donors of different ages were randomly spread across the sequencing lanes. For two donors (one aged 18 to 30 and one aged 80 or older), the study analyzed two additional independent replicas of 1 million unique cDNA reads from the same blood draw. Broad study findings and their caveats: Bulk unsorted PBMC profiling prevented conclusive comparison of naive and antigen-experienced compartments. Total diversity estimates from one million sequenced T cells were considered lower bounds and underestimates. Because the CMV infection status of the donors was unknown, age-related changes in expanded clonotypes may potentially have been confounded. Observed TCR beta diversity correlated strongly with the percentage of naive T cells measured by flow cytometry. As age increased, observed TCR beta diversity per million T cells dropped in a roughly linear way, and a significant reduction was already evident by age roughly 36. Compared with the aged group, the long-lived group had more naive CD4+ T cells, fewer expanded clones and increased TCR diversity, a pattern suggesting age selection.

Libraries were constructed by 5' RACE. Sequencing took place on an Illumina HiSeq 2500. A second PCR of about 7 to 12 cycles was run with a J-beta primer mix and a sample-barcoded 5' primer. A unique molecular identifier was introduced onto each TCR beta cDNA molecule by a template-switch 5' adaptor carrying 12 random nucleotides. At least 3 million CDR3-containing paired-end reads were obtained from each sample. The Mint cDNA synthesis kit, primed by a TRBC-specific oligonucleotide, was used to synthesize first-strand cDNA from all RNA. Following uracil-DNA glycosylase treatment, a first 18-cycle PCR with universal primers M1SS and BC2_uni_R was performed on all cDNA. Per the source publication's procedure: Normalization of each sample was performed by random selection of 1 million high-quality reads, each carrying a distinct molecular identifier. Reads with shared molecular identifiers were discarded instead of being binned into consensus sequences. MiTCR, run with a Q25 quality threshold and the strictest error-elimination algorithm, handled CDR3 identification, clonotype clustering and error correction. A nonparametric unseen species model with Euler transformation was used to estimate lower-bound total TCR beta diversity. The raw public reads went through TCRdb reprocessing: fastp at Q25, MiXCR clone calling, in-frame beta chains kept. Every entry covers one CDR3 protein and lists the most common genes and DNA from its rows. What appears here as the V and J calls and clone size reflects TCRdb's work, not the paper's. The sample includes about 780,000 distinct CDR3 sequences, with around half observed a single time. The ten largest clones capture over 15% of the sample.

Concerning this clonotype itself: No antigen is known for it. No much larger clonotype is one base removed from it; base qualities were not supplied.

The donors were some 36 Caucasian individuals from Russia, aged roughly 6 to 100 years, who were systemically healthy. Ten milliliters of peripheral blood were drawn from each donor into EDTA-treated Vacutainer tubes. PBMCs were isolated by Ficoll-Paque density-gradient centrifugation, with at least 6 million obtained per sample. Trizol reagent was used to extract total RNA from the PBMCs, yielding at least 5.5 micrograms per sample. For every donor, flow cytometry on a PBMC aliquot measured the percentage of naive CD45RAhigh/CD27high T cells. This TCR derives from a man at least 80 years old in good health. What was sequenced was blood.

The DNA sequence follows: TGCGCCAGCAGTCTAGCGGGAGAAAAATCCTACGAGCAGTACTTC. Translated, this is CASSLAGEKSYEQYF. The rearrangement joined TRBV10-1 to TRBJ2-7; TRBD2 agrees with 10 junctional bases. Compared with germline, V lacks 5 bases and J lacks 1 base; bases without a gene match: 5. Spanning cysteine to phenylalanine, the CDR3 consists of 15 amino acids. The entry retains the CDR3 DNA only, 45 bases that are in frame from base 1. The germline V gene (reference sequence) gives CDR1 as WNHNN and CDR2 as SYGVQD.